This TCR beta chain was captured by sequencing in a study of T cell responses to AZD1222 COVID-19 vaccine. The overall study: Combined were second doses at about 4 or about 12 weeks. Regarding the study as a whole: White British ancestry dominated among donors, who included more females, and clonal diversity was possibly underestimated. There were vaccine-associated CD4 TCRs across spike, dominant at 160-218 and 743-854. Repertoires in all cases were sampled only once the peak T cell response had passed.

Sequenced by immunoSEQ multiplex PCR; TCRdb stores in-frame clones only, minus some. Among approximately 150,000 clones listed, 80% to 90% were seen once. Per germline, CDR1 LGHNA and CDR2 YNFKEQ. With 6 bases clipped from V and 8 bases from J, the junction kept 10 bases outside the gene matches. This CDR3 is 14 amino acids long. Worth noting for this clone: Its target is unknown.

The source is an adult in good health. This chain uses TRBV4-2 with TRBJ2-3; TRBD2 agrees at 8 bases. This sample comprised peripheral blood, obtained on day 0 of AZD1222 vaccination. The CDR3 is CASSPPGLAATQYF. The DNA for the CDR3 is TGTGCCAGCAGTCCCCCCGGACTAGCAGCTACGCAGTATTTT.